This T cell receptor beta chain was sequenced during a study of T cell responses to AZD1222 COVID-19 vaccine. Assay used: immunoSEQ multiplex PCR; TCRdb lists only in-frame clones, some missing. The sample yields about 93,000 clones, around 89% seen once. The CDR3 runs 16 residues. Looked up from germline, CDR1 is SGHDN and CDR2 is FVKESK. The V end was cut by 0 bases, the J end by 2 bases, with 8 bases between. The sequence was collected from an adult who received the AZD1222 COVID-19 vaccine. The V gene is TRBV14, the J gene TRBJ1-6, with D maybe TRBD1 (5 bases). This sample comprised peripheral blood, obtained 28 days after the second AZD1222 dose. The DNA of the CDR3 is TGTGCCAGCAGCCAAGAACGGGGGGCCTATAATTCACCCCTCCACTTT. The encoded protein is CASSQERGAYNSPLHF.